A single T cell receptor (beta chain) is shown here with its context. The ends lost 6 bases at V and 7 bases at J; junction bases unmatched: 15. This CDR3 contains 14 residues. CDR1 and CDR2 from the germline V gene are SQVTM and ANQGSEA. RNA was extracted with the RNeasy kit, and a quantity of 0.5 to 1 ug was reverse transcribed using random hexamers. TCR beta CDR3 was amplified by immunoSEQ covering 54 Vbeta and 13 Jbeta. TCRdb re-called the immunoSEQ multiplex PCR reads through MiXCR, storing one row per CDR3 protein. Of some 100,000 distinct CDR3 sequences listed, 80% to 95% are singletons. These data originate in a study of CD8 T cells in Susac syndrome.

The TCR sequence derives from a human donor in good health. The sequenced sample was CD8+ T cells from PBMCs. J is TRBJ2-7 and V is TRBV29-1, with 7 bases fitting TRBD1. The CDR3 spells CSVRRDSSRGEQYF. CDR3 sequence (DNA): TGCAGCGTCCGCCGGGACAGCAGCCGGGGAGAGCAGTACTTC.